A single sample gave rise to the 14 T cell receptor beta chains below, sequenced in a study of blood T cells in healthy people across ages. A J-beta primer mix and a sample-barcoded 5' primer were used in a second PCR of roughly 6 to 11 cycles. TCRdb passed the 5' RACE reads through MiXCR, listing each CDR3 protein once. The profile covers around 1,600,000 distinct CDR3 sequences, with roughly two fifths appearing a single time and approximately 4% taken by the ten largest. The sequenced sample consisted of blood. Every receptor here comes from a woman under 30 in good health.

The chain joins TRBV7-2 to TRBJ2-4, with 8 nucleotides matching TRBD2. Gene TRBJ2-7 matches the end of the DNA better, so the J call may be wrong. From germline, CDR1 is SGHTA and CDR2 FQGNSA. CDR3 size: 15 residues. The CDR3 bases are TGTGCCAGCAGCATCTTGCCCGGACTAGCTCACGAGCAGTACTTC. Amino acids: CASSILPGLAHEQYF.

The chain uses TRBV20-1 and TRBJ2-7; 10 nucleotides match TRBD2. Germline V gives CDR1 DFQATT, CDR2 SNEGSKA (reference sequence). V lost 3 bases, J lost 1 base, and 3 bases stayed unmatched. This CDR3 is built from 14 residues. For the CDR3, the DNA is TGCAGTGCTAGGGGGACTAGCGCATCCTACGAGCAGTACTTC. Translation gives CSARGTSASYEQYF.

The DNA for the CDR3 is TGCGCCAGCAGCCAAGAAAACGCTATCTGCGAGCAGTACTTC. Its protein product is CASSQENAICEQYF. The rearrangement uses TRBV4-3 and TRBJ2-7; no clear D. Trimming removed 0 bases from V and 6 bases from J, with 12 bases in between. The CDR3 covers 14 residues. Per the germline V gene, CDR1 is LGHNA and CDR2 is YSLEER.

The table lists this clonotype with many counts. V gene TRBV29-1 combines with J gene TRBJ2-3; maybe TRBD2 (5 bases). Germline CDR1 reads SQVTM; CDR2 reads ANQGSEA. The germline V and J ends were trimmed by 3 bases and 1 base, with 11 bases remaining between them. This CDR3 has 14 residues. CDR3: CSVDPDFGTDTQYF. CDR3 nucleotide sequence: TGCAGCGTTGACCCGGACTTCGGCACAGATACGCAGTATTTT.

This clonotype was counted a few times. This chain connects TRBV30 to TRBJ2-3; TRBD2 aligns across 8 bases. CDR3 size: 14 residues. The J segment lost 2 bases and the V segment lost 1 base, leaving 2 bases of the junction unmatched. Germline V gene lookup returns CDR1 GTSNPN and CDR2 SVGIG (reference sequence). This CDR3 is CAWSDSGTTDTQYF. The DNA of the CDR3 is TGTGCCTGGAGTGATAGCGGGACCACAGATACGCAGTATTTT.

This clonotype has only a few counts. This chain uses TRBV7-2 with TRBJ1-6; D may be TRBD1 (6 bases). The CDR3 covers 17 residues. Germline V lookup: CDR1 SGHTA, CDR2 FQGNSA. V was trimmed by 4 bases and J by 8 bases, leaving 21 bases between them. As DNA, the CDR3 is TGTGCCAGCAGCTCTCGGACAGCCTACTTTCCGGATTCACCCCTCCACTTT. This encodes CASSSRTAYFPDSPLHF.

This chain joins TRBV6-2 or TRBV6-3 and TRBJ1-1; tentatively, D is TRBD1 (6 bases). The CDR3 has 13 residues. Germline V gene sequence: CDR1 MNHEY, CDR2 SVGEGT. Trimming shortened V by 5 bases and J by 6 bases, and 13 bases separated the two germline ends. This chain's CDR3 is CASSPTGMAEAFF. For the CDR3, the DNA is TGTGCCAGCAGTCCCACAGGGATGGCTGAAGCTTTCTTT.

This clonotype was seen a few times. This chain links TRBV4-1 with TRBJ2-3, with a weak D call TRBD2 (5 bases). The CDR3 extends over 12 amino acids. The ends were cut back, 11 bases at V and 4 bases at J, with 13 bases in the middle. The germline gives CDR1 MGHRA, CDR2 YSYEKL. CDR3 in DNA: TGCGCCGCCAGCGGAGAGGCAGATACGCAGTATTTT. Its translation: CAASGEADTQYF.

This clonotype was recorded a few times. V gene TRBV10-3 combines with J gene TRBJ1-5; D not certain. CDR1 and CDR2 (germline): ENHRY, SYGVKD. Trimming pared 8 bases from V and 0 bases from J, leaving 8 bases between. This CDR3 comprises 13 residues. This CDR3 is CAIGLNSNQPQHF. The CDR3 DNA follows: TGTGCCATCGGACTTAATAGCAATCAGCCCCAGCATTTT.

The chain joins TRBV6-2 or TRBV6-3 to TRBJ1-5, with D perhaps matching TRBD1 (5 bases). Germline assignment: CDR1 MNHEY and CDR2 SVGEGT. The CDR3 runs 15 residues. V dropped 2 bases and J dropped 1 base, with 9 bases sitting between them. The CDR3 DNA reads TGTGCCAGCAGTTACGGCAGGGTAAGCAATCAGCCCCAGCATTTT. Residues: CASSYGRVSNQPQHF.

This clonotype has just a few counts. The V gene is TRBV20-1, the J gene TRBJ1-1, with D perhaps TRBD1 (5 bases). V dropped 5 bases and J dropped 0 bases, with 10 bases sitting between them. Germline V CDR1 and CDR2: DFQATT, SNEGSKA (reference sequence). This CDR3 has 13 amino acids. The CDR3 loop reads CSASDILNTEAFF. The CDR3 DNA reads as TGCAGTGCTTCGGACATCCTGAACACTGAAGCTTTCTTT.

This clonotype came up many times. The chain couples TRBV19 to TRBJ2-7; 12 nucleotides align to TRBD2. The CDR3 has 16 residues. V lost 9 bases, J lost 7 bases, and 16 bases stayed unmatched. The germline gives CDR1 LNHDA, CDR2 SQIVND (reference sequence). The CDR3 DNA sequence: TGTGCCAGGGATCTACGTACTAGCGGGAGGAGATATGAGCAGTACTTC. This sequence encodes CARDLRTSGRRYEQYF.

The genes are TRBV7-9 and TRBJ2-1; D possibly corresponds to TRBD1 (6 bases). The DNA end is a closer match to TRBJ2-7, so the J assignment may be wrong. Germline assignment: CDR1 SEHNR and CDR2 FQNEAQ (reference sequence). This CDR3 has 17 residues. CDR3 bases: TGTGCCAGCAGCTTAAGGAAGGTGGGGGCTTCCTACAATGAGCAGTACTTC. This sequence encodes CASSLRKVGASYNEQYF.

The chain employs TRBV7-8 and TRBJ2-7; D uncertain. The CDR3 has 13 residues. The germline V gene has CDR1 SGHVS and CDR2 FQNEAQ. Trimming took off 3 bases at V and 6 bases at J, with 12 bases between the two ends. CDR3 residues: CASSLGTYGEQYF. In DNA form, the CDR3 reads TGTGCCAGCAGCTTGGGAACATATGGCGAGCAGTACTTC.